The clone carrying this T cell receptor (beta chain) came up once. Germline CDR1 and CDR2: GTSNPN and SVGIG (reference sequence). The V end lost 1 base, the J end lost 5 bases, and 11 bases lay between the germline ends. This CDR3 region has 13 residues. The data derive from a study of blood T cell repertoires in COVID-19. Per the study methods: For nucleated cells, counts were estimated from reference gene primer amplification. TCRdb's table, derived via immunoSEQ multiplex PCR, lists solely in-frame clones and lacks some. That table is the source of V, J and clone size, and D and trimming were worked out from the DNA. The sample lists about 62,000 clones, 80% to 95% occurring once.

This clonotype was obtained from a human donor in a cohort sampled during active COVID-19. Sample: peripheral blood. This chain uses TRBV30 with TRBJ1-1; no clear D. The DNA of the CDR3 is TGTGCCTGGAGTGCCGGGTGGGTTACTGAAGCTTTCTTT. Its translation: CAWSAGWVTEAFF.